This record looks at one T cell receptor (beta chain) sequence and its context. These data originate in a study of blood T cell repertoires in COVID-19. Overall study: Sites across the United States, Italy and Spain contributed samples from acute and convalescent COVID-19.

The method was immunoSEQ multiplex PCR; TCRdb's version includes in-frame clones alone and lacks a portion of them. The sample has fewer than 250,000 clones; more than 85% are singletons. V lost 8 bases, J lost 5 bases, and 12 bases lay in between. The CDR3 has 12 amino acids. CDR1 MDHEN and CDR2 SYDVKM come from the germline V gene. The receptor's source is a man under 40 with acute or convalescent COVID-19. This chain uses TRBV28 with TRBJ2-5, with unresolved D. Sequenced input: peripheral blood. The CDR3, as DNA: TGTGCCAGCGGCAGTTTATGGGAGACCCAGTACTTC. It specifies CASGSLWETQYF.